This T cell receptor (beta chain) was observed in a study of monozygotic twins with cystic fibrosis. Assay used: immunoSEQ multiplex PCR; TCRdb lists only in-frame clones, some missing. The profile shows over 14,000 clones, 70% to 90% of them singletons. The sample holds one count of this clone. The trim removed 10 bases at V and 3 bases at J, leaving 12 bases unmatched. CDR1 is MNHEY and CDR2 is SVGAGI in the germline V gene. The length of the CDR3 is 15 residues. This chain uses TRBV6-5 with TRBJ1-2; 9 bases agree with TRBD1. The sequence derives from a boy between 5 and 17 years old with cystic fibrosis. Material: blood. The CDR3 sequence is CAISHLQGADYGYTF. CDR3 nucleotides: TGTGCCATCTCACACTTACAGGGGGCAGACTATGGCTACACCTTC.